These 9 T cell receptor beta chains were all obtained from the same sample, sequenced in a study of molecular identifiers for immune sequencing clone quantification. TCRdb used MiXCR to reprocess the PCR reads, holding one entry per CDR3 protein. The table shows just under 65,000 distinct CDR3 sequences, with 17% occurring only once. Sequenced input: naive CD8+ T cells from blood, with Jurkat cell RNA spiked in. Subset defined: FACS-sorted CD8+CD4-CCR7+CD45RA+ naive T cells. The receptors were sampled from a human donor in good health. Some libraries in this study had Jurkat cell RNA spiked in.

To note about this clonotype: This may come from a read error, since a much larger clone is one base off. The chain recombines TRBV10-3 with TRBJ1-2, with D hard to call. CDR1 ENHRY and CDR2 SYGVKD come from the germline V gene. This CDR3 has 10 residues. The CDR3 spells CASPNYSYTF. CDR3 bases: TGTGCCAGTCCTAACTATAGCTACACCTTC.

The V call is TRBV6-2 or TRBV6-3, the J call TRBJ2-7, with 11 nucleotides matching TRBD2. Germline V gene lookup returns CDR1 MNHEY and CDR2 SVGEGT. There are 16 residues in the CDR3. The trim removed 3 bases at V and 2 bases at J, leaving 6 bases unmatched. The CDR3, as DNA: TGTGCCAGCAGTTATACTAGCGGGAGATTTACCTACGAGCAGTACTTC. Protein sequence: CASSYTSGRFTYEQYF.

This clonotype was counted ten times or more. V gene TRBV27 combines with J gene TRBJ2-1, with TRBD2 as a possible D gene (5 bases). Trimming left V 4 bases short and J 8 bases short, with 12 bases between. In germline, CDR1 is MNHEY, CDR2 SMNVEV (reference sequence). The length of the CDR3 is 13 residues. The CDR3 DNA is TGTGCCAGCAGTTATTGGGGAGCCCATGAGCAGTTCTTC. The encoded protein is CASSYWGAHEQFF.

Remarks on this clonotype: This may be a read error, as it is one base from a much larger clone. This chain uses TRBV5-8 with TRBJ1-1; D is unclear. CDR1 is SGHTS and CDR2 is YDEGEE in the germline V gene. The CDR3 sequence is 15 residues long. The CDR3 DNA reads TGTGCCAGCACCAGAGGGCACAGCCAGAACACTGAAGCTTCCTTT. Its protein is CASTRGHSQNTEASF. Full variable domain (outside the CDR3, taken from reference TRBV5-8 and TRBJ1-1): EAGVTQSPTHLIKTRGQQATLRCSPISGHTSVYWYQQALGLGLQFLLWYDEGEERNRGNFPPRFSGRQFPNYSSELNVNALELEDSALYLCASTRGHSQNTEASFGQGTRLTVV.

The J gene is TRBJ2-4, the V gene TRBV4-1, with 7 bases fitting TRBD2. From germline, CDR1 is MGHRA and CDR2 YSYEKL. This CDR3 comprises 17 residues. V gave up 11 bases and J gave up 4 bases; unmatched junction bases: 20. This CDR3 is CAGTLHPVGGEKNIQYF. As DNA, the CDR3 is TGCGCCGGCACCCTTCACCCCGTGGGGGGGGAGAAAAACATTCAGTACTTC.

A remark on this clonotype: A much larger clonotype is one base distant, so this may be a read error. The conserved final phenylalanine or tryptophan is absent from the CDR3, which likely points to a read error. V usage is TRBV11-2 and J usage is TRBJ2-3, with TRBD2 as a possible D gene (5 bases). CDR1 and CDR2 from the germline V gene are SGHAT and FQNNGV. Deletions cut 0 bases from V and 3 bases from J, with 13 bases between. This CDR3 region has 16 residues. Here the CDR3 DNA reads TGTGCCAGCAGCTTAGAAGCGGTCCTAGCAACAGATACGCAGTATTCT. Translation: CASSLEAVLATDTQYS.

A word on this clonotype: The junction and the germline gene differ at one end; a read error may be behind it. The CDR3 nucleotides are TGTGCCAGCAGCCGTCCCATCCGAGACAAGCAGTGCTTC. Its translation is CASSRPIRDKQCF. V is TRBV28 and J is TRBJ2-7; D not certain. The CDR3 loop spans 13 amino acids. Germline V gives CDR1 MDHEN, CDR2 SYDVKM.

The gene calls are TRBV30 and TRBJ2-7, with D perhaps matching TRBD2 (5 bases). There are 13 residues in the CDR3. From germline, CDR1 is GTSNPN and CDR2 SVGIG (reference sequence). Trimming removed 3 bases from V and 0 bases from J, with 9 bases in between. The CDR3 DNA reads as TGTGCCTGGAGGACTACCAACTCCTACGAGCAGTACTTC. This codes for CAWRTTNSYEQYF.

This clonotype came up a few times. The chain recombines TRBV11-3 with TRBJ2-2; 11 nucleotides line up with TRBD2. Trimming at V came to 1 base and at J to 6 bases, leaving 10 bases not matched to a gene. CDR3 size: 18 residues. CDR1 and CDR2 (germline): SGHNT, YENEEA. The CDR3 loop is CASSLVTSGSPYAGELFF. For the CDR3, the DNA is TGTGCCAGCAGCTTAGTAACTAGCGGGAGCCCGTACGCCGGGGAGCTGTTTTTT.